This T cell receptor beta chain was profiled in a study of T-cell memory formation after mild COVID-19. Background on the study: There were largely donor-specific TCR clusters.

In TCRdb, the 5' RACE reads were re-called with MiXCR into one record per CDR3 protein. This sample yields under 450,000 distinct CDR3 sequences, of which less than 25% are seen a single time; around 13% belongs to the top ten. V dropped 4 bases and J dropped 3 bases, with 15 bases sitting between them. Germline CDR1 SGHTA, CDR2 FQGTGA. The length of the CDR3 is 15 residues. The receptor comes from an adult woman who had mild COVID-19 (a few samples of this study predate the infection). Cell type and time point are not known. Sequencing was done on a sample of PBMCs or a T cell subset sorted from them (not recorded which). The rearrangement links TRBV7-3 to TRBJ1-1; D might be TRBD1 (5 bases). The CDR3 DNA follows: TGTGCCAGCAGCTCACGGCCGGGGCCCGACACTGAAGCTTTCTTT. Its protein product is CASSSRPGPDTEAFF.